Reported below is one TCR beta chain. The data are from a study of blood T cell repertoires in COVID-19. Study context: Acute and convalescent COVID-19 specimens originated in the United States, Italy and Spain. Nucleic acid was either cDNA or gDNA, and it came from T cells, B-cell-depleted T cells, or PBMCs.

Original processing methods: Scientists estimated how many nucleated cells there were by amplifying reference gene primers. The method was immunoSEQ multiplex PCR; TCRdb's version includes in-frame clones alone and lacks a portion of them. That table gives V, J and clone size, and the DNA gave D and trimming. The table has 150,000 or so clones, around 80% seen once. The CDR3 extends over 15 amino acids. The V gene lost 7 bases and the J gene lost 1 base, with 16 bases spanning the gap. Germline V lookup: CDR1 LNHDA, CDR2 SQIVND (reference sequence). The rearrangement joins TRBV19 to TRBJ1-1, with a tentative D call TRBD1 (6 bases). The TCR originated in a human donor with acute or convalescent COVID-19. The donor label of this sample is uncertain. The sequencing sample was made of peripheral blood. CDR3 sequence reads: CASTRGGHRNTEAFF. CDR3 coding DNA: TGTGCCAGTACCCGGGGGGGACACCGGAACACTGAAGCTTTCTTT.